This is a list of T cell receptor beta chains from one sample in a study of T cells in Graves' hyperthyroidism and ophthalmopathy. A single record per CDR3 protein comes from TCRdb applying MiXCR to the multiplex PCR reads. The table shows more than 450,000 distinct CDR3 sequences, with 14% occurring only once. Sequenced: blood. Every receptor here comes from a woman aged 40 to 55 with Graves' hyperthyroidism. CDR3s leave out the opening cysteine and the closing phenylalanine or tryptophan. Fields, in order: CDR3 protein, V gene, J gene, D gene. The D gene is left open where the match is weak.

CDR3: ASSYRDFFSNQPQH
V: TRBV28
J: TRBJ1-5
D: NA

CDR3: ASSNVQGTGELF
V: TRBV7-9
J: TRBJ2-2
D: NA

CDR3: ASSLAVGVSNEKLF
V: TRBV5-1
J: TRBJ1-4
D: NA

CDR3: ASIIRQSYNEQF
V: TRBV19
J: TRBJ2-1
D: NA

CDR3: ASRLSGGRVDTQY
V: TRBV7-8
J: TRBJ2-3
D: TRBD2

CDR3: SARDYPNTGELF
V: TRBV20-1
J: TRBJ2-2
D: NA

CDR3: ASSRGPGLNTGELF
V: TRBV4-1
J: TRBJ2-2
D: NA

CDR3: ASSQTSGSLWQY
V: TRBV5-1
J: TRBJ2-7
D: TRBD2

CDR3: ASSLWDGNTEAF
V: TRBV5-1
J: TRBJ1-1
D: NA

CDR3: ASSSYRGNEKLF
V: TRBV12-3/TRBV12-4
J: TRBJ1-4
D: TRBD1

CDR3: ASSSGTGLNIQY
V: TRBV6-1
J: TRBJ2-4
D: TRBD1

CDR3: ASSAQGAGGIDTQY
V: TRBV2
J: TRBJ2-3
D: NA

CDR3: AWSEQGEGGQPQH
V: TRBV30
J: TRBJ1-5
D: TRBD1

CDR3: ASSLPGLPDEQF
V: TRBV7-8
J: TRBJ2-1
D: NA

CDR3: AWSRRSSYNEQF
V: TRBV30
J: TRBJ2-1
D: NA

CDR3: ASSQHSGSSYNEQF
V: TRBV4-1
J: TRBJ2-1
D: TRBD2

CDR3: ASSWGAGRYNEQF
V: TRBV5-1
J: TRBJ2-1
D: NA

CDR3: ASSLSGTRTDTQY
V: TRBV5-5
J: TRBJ2-3
D: TRBD2

CDR3: ASSLHGGGQETQY
V: TRBV5-1
J: TRBJ2-5
D: NA

CDR3: ASTPGQNNSPLH
V: TRBV12-3/TRBV12-4
J: TRBJ1-6
D: TRBD1

CDR3: ASSPQGHEQF
V: TRBV7-2
J: TRBJ2-1
D: NA

CDR3: SAVLAGKGIQY
V: TRBV20-1
J: TRBJ2-4
D: TRBD2

CDR3: ASSSTGDRPSGANVLT
V: TRBV5-1
J: TRBJ2-6
D: TRBD1

CDR3: ASSSTRGLAGFGEQF
V: TRBV7-8
J: TRBJ2-1
D: TRBD2

CDR3: SARRDLGVHEQY
V: TRBV20-1
J: TRBJ2-7
D: NA